This T cell receptor (beta chain) was found in a study of T cells in localized non-small cell lung cancer. TCRdb keeps only in-frame clones here, not all; method: immunoSEQ multiplex PCR. The sample consists of tens of thousands of clones, roughly 85% of them appearing once. The V and J ends lost 0 bases and 5 bases, in that order; junction bases with no gene match: 4. This CDR3 spans 15 amino acids. Germline V CDR1 and CDR2: SGDLS, YYNGEE. The sequencing used peripheral blood, collected before any cancer treatment. V usage is TRBV9 and J usage is TRBJ2-3; TRBD2 matches at 9 bases. The clonotype comes from a woman aged 40 to 75 with stage I lung adenocarcinoma. The CDR3 loop reads CASSVGRGGIDTQYF. The CDR3 DNA follows: TGTGCCAGCAGCGTAGGGCGGGGGGGCATAGATACGCAGTATTTT. Supplemented by reference TRBV9 and TRBJ2-3, the full variable domain reads DSGVTQTPKHLITATGQRVTLRCSPRSGDLSVYWYQQSLDQGLQFLIQYYNGEERAKGNILERFSAQQFPDLHSELNLSSLELGDSALYFCASSVGRGGIDTQYFGPGTRLTVL.